The 2 T cell receptor beta chains reported below all come from one sample, sequenced in a study of glioma-infiltrating T cells. TCR alpha and beta CDR3 regions were amplified from RNA using iRepertoire nested multiplex PCR. Using its own MiXCR run on the multiplex PCR reads, TCRdb lists one record per CDR3 protein. The sample records 150,000 to 200,000 distinct CDR3 sequences, around 30% being singletons. The sequenced sample consisted of glioma tissue, nonneoplastic brain tissue, or PBMCs (not recorded which). Source of these receptors: a human donor with low-grade glioma or glioblastoma, undergoing nonglioma brain surgery, or in good health (not recorded which).

This clonotype was observed a handful of times. This chain links TRBV7-2 with TRBJ2-7; 9 bases align to TRBD1. The trim removed 8 bases at V and 3 bases at J, leaving 11 bases unmatched. The CDR3 contains 15 residues. Germline CDR1 SGHTA, CDR2 FQGNSA. CDR3: CASCTGGNQHYEQYF. CDR3 nucleotides: TGTGCCAGCTGTACAGGGGGCAATCAGCACTACGAGCAGTACTTC.

This clonotype was recorded many times. V is TRBV18 and J is TRBJ1-5; 7 bases fit TRBD1. Germline V CDR1 and CDR2: KGHSH, LQKENI. The CDR3 has 14 residues. Trimming removed 5 bases from V and 3 bases from J; junction bases left unmatched: 4. The CDR3 reads CASSSGTANQPQHF. The CDR3 region has the DNA TGTGCCAGCTCATCCGGGACAGCCAATCAGCCCCAGCATTTT.